Listed here are 30 T cell receptor beta chains from one sample, sequenced in a study of cytomegalovirus exposure and HLA in healthy donors. Method: immunoSEQ multiplex PCR; TCRdb's copy keeps in-frame clones and lacks some. The sample shows 100,000 to 150,000 clones, approximately 89% of them seen only once. The source material was PBMCs. The receptors here all came from a woman in her late teens or twenties in good health and CMV-seronegative.

CDR3 DNA sequence: TGTGCCAGCAGCTTAACCGGGGGCACCGGGGAGCTGTTTTTT. Encoded protein: CASSLTGGTGELFF. The J gene is TRBJ2-2, the V gene TRBV7-3, with a tentative D call TRBD2 (6 bases). V was shortened by 0 bases and J by 4 bases, with 6 bases between the two germline ends. The V gene's germline CDR1 is SGHTA and CDR2 FQGTGA. This CDR3 spans 14 amino acids.

The chain couples TRBV9 to TRBJ1-1; 7 nucleotides agree with TRBD1. Trimming removed 4 bases from V and 3 bases from J; junction bases left unmatched: 9. This CDR3 spans 15 amino acids. From germline, CDR1 is SGDLS and CDR2 YYNGEE. In nucleotides, the CDR3 is TGTGCCAGCAGCCCGCGACAGGGTACGGACACTGAAGCTTTCTTT. Its protein product is CASSPRQGTDTEAFF. The complete variable domain, with remaining parts taken from reference TRBV9 and TRBJ1-1, reads DSGVTQTPKHLITATGQRVTLRCSPRSGDLSVYWYQQSLDQGLQFLIQYYNGEERAKGNILERFSAQQFPDLHSELNLSSLELGDSALYFCASSPRQGTDTEAFFGQGTRLTVV.

The chain couples TRBV28 to TRBJ1-2, with D hard to call. CDR1 is MDHEN, CDR2 SYDVKM, per germline. The germline V and J ends were trimmed by 4 bases and 5 bases, with 17 bases remaining between them. This CDR3 is built from 15 residues. The CDR3 DNA is TGTGCCAGCAGTTCATACGACGAGGGCGGTTATGGCTACACCTTC. Amino acid sequence: CASSSYDEGGYGYTF.

This chain connects TRBV5-8 to TRBJ1-1, with D uncertain. The germline V gene has CDR1 SGHTS and CDR2 YDEGEE. The length of the CDR3 is 13 residues. V dropped 0 bases and J dropped 4 bases, with 7 bases sitting between them. CDR3 nucleotide sequence: TGTGCCAGCAGCTTGGATGTCGGCACTGAAGCTTTCTTT. It encodes CASSLDVGTEAFF.

The sample holds one count of this clone. The chain recombines TRBV2 with TRBJ2-2; no definite D call. Trimming left V 7 bases short and J 3 bases short, with 6 bases between. The CDR3 is 12 residues long. Germline V gene sequence: CDR1 SNHLY, CDR2 FYNNEI. CDR3 DNA: TGTGCCAGCATGTTCGACACCGGGGAGCTGTTTTTT. Protein: CASMFDTGELFF.

The chain combines TRBV25-1 with TRBJ1-2, with 7 bases fitting TRBD1. CDR3 length equals 16 residues. The germline CDR1 and CDR2 sequences are MGHDK and SYGVNS. Losses at the gene ends were 3 bases for V and 1 base for J; bases not matched to a gene: 8. CDR3 protein: CASSEWTGGRNYGYTF. The CDR3, as DNA: TGTGCCAGCAGTGAGTGGACAGGAGGCCGTAACTATGGCTACACCTTC.

The chain has TRBV7-9 and TRBJ1-3; 8 bases are a match to TRBD1. V dropped 5 bases and J dropped 2; count of bases not matched to a gene: 5. Germline CDR1 SEHNR, CDR2 FQNEAQ (reference sequence). The CDR3 has 15 residues. CDR3 nucleotides: TGTGCCAGCAGCCCCTCAGGGGGCACTGGAAACACCATATATTTT. Translated, it gives CASSPSGGTGNTIYF.

V and J are TRBV14 and TRBJ2-2, with 7 bases fitting TRBD2. After removal of 1 base from V and 1 base from J, the junction contained 3 bases not matched to a gene. Germline V gene lookup returns CDR1 SGHDN and CDR2 FVKESK. This CDR3 region has 16 residues. The DNA for the CDR3 is TGTGCCAGCAGCCAAGTCTCGGGGGGGAACACCGGGGAGCTGTTTTTT. As protein: CASSQVSGGNTGELFF.

This chain links TRBV5-4 with TRBJ1-1, with a tentative D call TRBD1 (5 bases). This CDR3 has 13 residues. V was shortened by 2 bases and J by 1 base, with 6 bases between the two germline ends. Germline CDR1 SGHNT, CDR2 YYREEE (reference sequence). The CDR3 region is CASSFDRNTEAFF. The DNA for the CDR3 is TGTGCCAGCAGCTTCGACAGGAACACTGAAGCTTTCTTT.

The chain recombines TRBV5-1 with TRBJ1-2, with 8 bases fitting TRBD1. The CDR3 runs to 15 residues. The V and J ends lost 0 bases and 4 bases, in that order; junction bases with no gene match: 5. Germline CDR1 is SGHRS and CDR2 is YFSETQ. CDR3 coding DNA: TGCGCCAGCAGCTTGGCAGGGGGCGCCGGCTATGGCTACACCTTC. Its protein is CASSLAGGAGYGYTF.

The rearrangement links TRBV25-1 to TRBJ1-3; 7 positions agree with TRBD1. From germline, CDR1 is MGHDK and CDR2 SYGVNS. The CDR3 loop spans 14 amino acids. Trimming took 7 bases from V and 0 from J; bases not matched to a gene: 3. In DNA form, the CDR3 reads TGTGCCAGCACCGAGGGGGCCTCTGGAAACACCATATATTTT. This codes for CASTEGASGNTIYF.

CDR3: CASSEFYGRDTEAFF. The CDR3 nucleotides read TGTGCCAGCAGTGAATTTTACGGGAGGGACACTGAAGCTTTCTTT. The gene calls are TRBV25-1 and TRBJ1-1; no firm D call. The germline gives CDR1 MGHDK, CDR2 SYGVNS. This CDR3 comprises 15 residues. The V and J ends lost 1 base and 3 bases respectively, with 12 bases between them.

This clone has just one count. The chain carries TRBV27 and TRBJ2-3; possibly TRBD1 for D (6 bases). The V and J ends lost 4 bases and 0 bases respectively, with 17 bases between them. The CDR3 extends over 17 amino acids. CDR1 is MNHEY and CDR2 is SMNVEV in the germline V gene (reference sequence). The CDR3 nucleotides read TGTGCCAGCAGTTCACAGGGTACTGCAGGGAGCACAGATACGCAGTATTTT. This sequence encodes CASSSQGTAGSTDTQYF.

The chain employs TRBV4-1 and TRBJ2-1, with 7 nucleotides matching TRBD2. V shed 1 base and J 5 bases; nucleotides not matched to a gene: 5. Germline values: CDR1 MGHRA, CDR2 YSYEKL. The CDR3 contains 15 residues. The CDR3 sequence is CASSQAGLDNNEQFF. CDR3 in DNA: TGCGCCAGCAGCCAAGCTGGACTAGATAACAATGAGCAGTTCTTC.

As for this clone: This same CDR3 is encoded by further DNA sequences in the sample. The chain couples TRBV6-5 to TRBJ1-1, with D possibly TRBD1 on 6 matching bases. Trimming removed 0 bases from V and 5 bases from J, with 10 bases in between. From germline, CDR1 is MNHEY and CDR2 SVGAGI. The CDR3 extends over 14 amino acids. CDR3 region: CASSYSRGYTEAFF. The CDR3 DNA reads as TGTGCCAGCAGTTACTCGAGGGGGTATACTGAAGCTTTCTTT.

The CDR3 is CASSYTRRSGNTIYF. The CDR3 region has the DNA TGTGCCAGCAGTTACACTCGGAGATCTGGAAACACCATATATTTT. This rearrangement joins TRBV6-5 to TRBJ1-3; D unresolved. Germline-derived CDR1 and CDR2 are MNHEY and SVGAGI. V lost 2 bases and J 1 base, leaving 9 bases between the germline ends. The CDR3 spans 15 residues.

The table lists this clone with a count of one. The genes are TRBV5-1 and TRBJ1-4; D gene uncertain. The CDR3 extends over 13 amino acids. Germline CDR1 is SGHRS and CDR2 is YFSETQ. Trimming took 5 bases from V and 3 from J, leaving 8 bases between them. CDR3 region: CASSLTSNEKLFF. In DNA, the CDR3 is TGCGCCAGCAGTTTGACATCTAATGAAAAACTGTTTTTT.

This chain uses TRBV4-1 with TRBJ2-7; maybe TRBD1 (6 bases). V lost 1 base and J lost 3, with 10 bases in between. Germline values: CDR1 MGHRA, CDR2 YSYEKL. CDR3 length equals 14 residues. CDR3 amino acids: CASSQVSGVYEQYF. Here the CDR3 DNA reads TGCGCCAGCAGCCAAGTGTCAGGGGTCTACGAGCAGTACTTC.

The J gene is TRBJ1-1, the V gene TRBV10-1; 7 bases map to TRBD1. With 9 bases clipped from V and 6 bases from J, the junction kept 4 bases outside the gene matches. CDR1 is WNHNN, CDR2 SYGVQD, per germline (reference sequence). The CDR3 contains 11 residues. The DNA for the CDR3 is TGCGCCAGACGCAGGGGGTCTGAAGCTTTCTTT. Protein: CARRRGSEAFF.

The J gene is TRBJ2-2, the V gene TRBV5-1, with D perhaps TRBD1 (5 bases). The CDR3 is 14 residues long. CDR1 is SGHRS, CDR2 YFSETQ, per germline. Trimming took 5 bases from V and 1 from J, leaving 9 bases between them. The CDR3, as DNA: TGCGCCAGCAGTCCTCAGGGGAACACCGGGGAGCTGTTTTTT. Its protein product is CASSPQGNTGELFF.

The chain combines TRBV5-1 with TRBJ1-4; D is ambiguous. V was pared by 7 bases and J by 5 bases, with 12 bases between. This CDR3 has 13 amino acids. Germline loops: CDR1 SGHRS, CDR2 YFSETQ. In DNA form, the CDR3 reads TGCGCCAGCTGCGTGAACCCGAATGAAAAACTGTTTTTT. Its protein is CASCVNPNEKLFF.

The genes are TRBV2 and TRBJ1-5, with a weak D call TRBD1 (6 bases). The CDR3 totals 13 residues. Trimming removed 8 bases from V and 6 bases from J, with 14 bases in between. The V gene's germline CDR1 is SNHLY and CDR2 FYNNEI. The CDR3 DNA reads TGTGCCAGCCATAGACAGGAAGGTCAGCCCCAGCATTTT. Its protein is CASHRQEGQPQHF. The variable domain in full, completed from reference TRBV2 and TRBJ1-5, reads EPEVTQTPSHQVTQMGQEVILRCVPISNHLYFYWYRQILGQKVEFLVSFYNNEISEKSEIFDDQFSVERPDGSNFTLKIRSTKLEDSAMYFCASHRQEGQPQHFGDGTRLSIL.

The rearrangement uses TRBV5-1 and TRBJ2-3; the match to TRBD2 covers 14 bases. The junction had 5 bases not matched to a gene; V was cut back by 4 bases and J by 1 base. Looked up from germline, CDR1 is SGHRS and CDR2 is YFSETQ. CDR3 length: 17 amino acids. The CDR3 loop reads CASSPGTSGGRTDTQYF. CDR3 coding DNA: TGCGCCAGCAGCCCCGGGACTAGCGGGGGACGCACAGATACGCAGTATTTT.

J is TRBJ1-1 and V is TRBV6-6; 8 nucleotides align to TRBD1. The germline CDR1 and CDR2 sequences are MNHNY and SVGAGI (reference sequence). Germline trimming cut 5 bases from V and 4 bases from J; bases unmatched to any gene: 12. The CDR3 contains 16 residues. The CDR3 DNA reads as TGTGCCAGCAGTCCATTGGACAGGGTCGGGGGCACTGAAGCTTTCTTT. This sequence encodes CASSPLDRVGGTEAFF.

CDR3 residues: CASTTGGYQETQYF. The DNA of the CDR3 is TGTGCCAGTACGACAGGGGGGTACCAAGAGACCCAGTACTTC. The V call is TRBV5-4, the J call TRBJ2-5; 9 bases line up with TRBD1. The CDR3 runs 14 residues. The V gene end was trimmed by 8 bases and the J gene end by 0 bases; junction bases not matched to a gene: 5. The germline V gene has CDR1 SGHNT and CDR2 YYREEE (reference sequence). Variable domain in full (rest from reference TRBV5-4 and TRBJ2-5): ETGVTQSPTHLIKTRGQQVTLRCSSQSGHNTVSWYQQALGQGPQFIFQYYREEENGRGNFPPRFSGLQFPNYSSELNVNALELDDSALYLCASTTGGYQETQYFGPGTRLLVL.

The genes are TRBV4-2 and TRBJ2-5; 10 positions agree with TRBD2. V was clipped by 3 bases and J by 4 bases; unmatched bases: 11. Germline CDR1 reads LGHNA; CDR2 reads YNFKEQ. CDR3 length equals 17 residues. CDR3 protein: CASSHAPPAGGSETQYF. The CDR3 DNA reads as TGTGCCAGCAGCCATGCCCCCCCAGCGGGGGGGTCAGAGACCCAGTACTTC.

The V gene is TRBV28, the J gene TRBJ1-5; a weak D match, TRBD1 (5 bases). The ends were cut back, 6 bases at V and 1 base at J, with 13 bases in the middle. CDR1 and CDR2 from the germline V gene are MDHEN and SYDVKM. The CDR3 is made up of 15 amino acids. The CDR3 DNA sequence: TGTGCCAGCAGCCCTTTCCAGGGCAGCAATCAGCCCCAGCATTTT. It specifies CASSPFQGSNQPQHF.

The chain couples TRBV2 to TRBJ2-1; 7 nucleotides agree with TRBD1. CDR3 length: 13 residues. Trimming cost V 9 bases and J 7 bases; bases outside gene matches: 9. The germline V gene has CDR1 SNHLY and CDR2 FYNNEI. DNA for the CDR3: TGTGCCAGTTCCGGGACAGAGAAAAATGAGCAGTTCTTC. Protein: CASSGTEKNEQFF.

The V and J genes are TRBV9 and TRBJ1-2; TRBD1 aligns across 8 bases. The CDR3 sequence is 14 residues long. Trimming took 6 bases from V and 0 from J; bases not matched to a gene: 4. Germline lookup yields CDR1 SGDLS and CDR2 YYNGEE. The CDR3 is CASTGTGANYGYTF. DNA for the CDR3: TGTGCCAGCACCGGGACAGGAGCTAACTATGGCTACACCTTC.

The rearrangement joins TRBV13 to TRBJ2-7; TRBD2 matches 7 bases. Germline V gene lookup returns CDR1 PRHDT and CDR2 FYEKMQ (reference sequence). With V trimmed by 5 bases and J by 1 base, 11 bases remained unmatched. The CDR3 has 16 amino acids. The chain's CDR3 is CASSPSWGGDSYEQYF. The DNA for the CDR3 is TGTGCCAGCAGCCCTTCGTGGGGGGGGGATTCCTACGAGCAGTACTTC.